The next 6 T cell receptor beta chains were all read from a single sample in a study of CD8 T cells in ankylosing spondylitis. TCRdb analysed the 5' RACE reads with MiXCR anew, one entry per CDR3 protein. In the table there are about 500,000 distinct CDR3 sequences, approximately 5.3% of which are singletons. Findings and caveats of the study: Ankylosing spondylitis blood seemed to carry a telltale TCR beta motif made of under ten highly homologous variants.

The antigens for these receptors are not known. The sequenced sample was blood, either unsorted or a sorted T cell fraction (not recorded which). The receptors derive from a male donor with ankylosing spondylitis.

The sample holds many counts of this clonotype. The chain joins TRBV7-2 to TRBJ1-3; D is unresolved. The CDR3 covers 15 residues. Trimming pared 5 bases from V and 0 bases from J, leaving 11 bases between. From germline, CDR1 is SGHTA and CDR2 FQGNSA. The CDR3 sequence: CASSRTPSSGNTIYF. CDR3 DNA sequence: TGTGCCAGCAGCCGAACACCTAGCTCTGGAAACACCATATATTTT.

As to this clonotype: One end of the junction does not line up with germline, which may come from a read error. CDR3 nucleotide sequence: TGTGCCACCAGCCAAGATTGGGTCTCCGACCGTGGTGACACTGAAGCTTTCTTT. Its protein is CATSQDWVSDRGDTEAFF. The chain recombines TRBV3-1 with TRBJ1-1; no firm D call. CDR3 length: 18 amino acids. Germline CDR1 and CDR2: LGHDT and YNNKEL (reference sequence). Filled out from reference TRBV3-1 and TRBJ1-1, the complete variable domain reads DTAVSQTPKYLVTQMGNDKSIKCEQNLGHDTMYWYKQDSKKFLKIMFSYNNKELIINETVPNRFSPKSPDKAHLNLHINSLELGDSAVYFCATSQDWVSDRGDTEAFFGQGTRLTVV.

This clonotype was counted many times. The V gene is TRBV5-1, the J gene TRBJ2-4; D gene ambiguous. The V and J ends lost 1 base and 13 bases respectively, with 12 bases between them. The CDR3 covers 12 residues. CDR1 SGHRS and CDR2 YFSETQ come from the germline V gene. The CDR3 is CASSLLDGVQYF. The DNA of the CDR3 is TGCGCCAGCAGCTTGTTGGACGGTGTACAGTACTTC.

This clonotype has ten or more counts. J is TRBJ2-7 and V is TRBV11-2; 9 bases agree with TRBD2. V lost 4 bases to trimming and J lost 4 bases; unmatched junction nucleotides: 5. CDR1 is SGHAT, CDR2 FQNNGV, per germline. The CDR3 contains 14 residues. For the CDR3, the DNA is TGTGCCAGCAGCTCGGGACTAGCAGGTTACGAGCAGTACTTC. Protein product: CASSSGLAGYEQYF. The whole variable domain, filled in from reference TRBV11-2 and TRBJ2-7, reads EAGVAQSPRYKIIEKRQSVAFWCNPISGHATLYWYQQILGQGPKLLIQFQNNGVVDDSQLPKDRFSAERLKGVDSTLKIQPAKLEDSAVYLCASSSGLAGYEQYFGPGTRLTVT.

This clonotype was recorded at least ten times. A much larger clone lies one base from this, so it may be a read error. The genes are TRBV20-1 and TRBJ1-6; the D is unclear. Germline V lookup: CDR1 DFQATT, CDR2 SNEGSKA (reference sequence). There are 12 residues in the CDR3. Trimming left V 0 bases short and J 8 bases short, with 5 bases between. CDR3 protein: CSARDRDSPLHF. In DNA form, the CDR3 reads TGCAGTGCTAGAGATAGGGATTCACCCCTCCACTTT.

The table lists this clonotype with many counts. V and J are TRBV29-1 and TRBJ1-2, with D possibly TRBD1 on 5 matching bases. CDR3 size: 14 residues. Trimming pared 4 bases from V and 8 bases from J, leaving 20 bases between. Germline-derived CDR1 and CDR2 are SQVTM and ANQGSEA. CDR3 sequence reads: CSVARDSWGRGYTF. The CDR3 DNA follows: TGCAGCGTTGCCCGGGACTCATGGGGGAGAGGCTACACCTTC.